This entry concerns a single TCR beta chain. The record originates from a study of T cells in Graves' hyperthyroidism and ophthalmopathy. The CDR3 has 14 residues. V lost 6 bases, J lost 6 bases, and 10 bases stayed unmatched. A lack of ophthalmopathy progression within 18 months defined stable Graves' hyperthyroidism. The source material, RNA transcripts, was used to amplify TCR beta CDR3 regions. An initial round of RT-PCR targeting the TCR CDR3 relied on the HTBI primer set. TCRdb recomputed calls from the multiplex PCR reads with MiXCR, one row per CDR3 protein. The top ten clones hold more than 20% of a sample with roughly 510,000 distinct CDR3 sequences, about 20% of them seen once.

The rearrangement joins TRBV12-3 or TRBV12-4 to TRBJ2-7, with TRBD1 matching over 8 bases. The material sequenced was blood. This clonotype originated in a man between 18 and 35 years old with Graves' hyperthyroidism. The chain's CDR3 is CASSRADRETEQYF. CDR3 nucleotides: TGTGCCAGCAGCCGAGCGGACAGGGAAACCGAGCAGTACTTC.